The 20 T cell receptor beta chains below come from one sample, sequenced in a study of cytomegalovirus exposure and HLA in healthy donors. The PCR contained 60 Vbeta and 13 Jbeta primers. Assay used: immunoSEQ multiplex PCR; TCRdb lists only in-frame clones, some missing. The sample yields about 160,000 clones, of which the top ten take up approximately 1.5%. The sample consisted of PBMCs. The receptor source for this set is a woman between 50 and 59 years old in good health and CMV-seronegative.

V gene TRBV6-5 combines with J gene TRBJ2-5; D is perhaps TRBD2 (5 bases). The CDR3 has 13 residues. V was pared by 5 bases and J by 1 base, with 8 bases between. Germline V gene data show CDR1 as MNHEY and CDR2 as SVGAGI. This chain's CDR3 is CASSQSGQETQYF. The CDR3 region has the DNA TGTGCCAGCAGTCAAAGCGGCCAAGAGACCCAGTACTTC.

CDR3 nucleotides: TGCGCCAGCAGCCACCGGAGGGTTAGGAACACTGAAGCTTTCTTT. This encodes CASSHRRVRNTEAFF. The rearrangement links TRBV4-1 to TRBJ1-1; D unresolved. Germline assignment: CDR1 MGHRA and CDR2 YSYEKL. The CDR3 is 15 residues long. Trimming stripped 3 bases from V and 1 base from J, with 12 bases between.

The chain joins TRBV18 to TRBJ2-1; D perhaps matches TRBD2 (6 bases). The ends were cut back, 4 bases at V and 7 bases at J, with 11 bases in the middle. This CDR3 spans 13 amino acids. Per the germline V gene, CDR1 is KGHSH and CDR2 is LQKENI. CDR3: CASSLTAGNEQFF. CDR3 in DNA: TGTGCCAGCTCACTTACCGCGGGGAATGAGCAGTTCTTC.

V and J are TRBV4-1 and TRBJ1-4; 7 bases fit TRBD1. CDR3 size: 18 residues. From germline, CDR1 is MGHRA and CDR2 YSYEKL. V lost 0 bases and J lost 0; bases outside the gene matches: 7. The CDR3 DNA follows: TGCGCCAGCAGCCAAGATGCGGACAGGAGAGCAACTAATGAAAAACTGTTTTTT. This sequence encodes CASSQDADRRATNEKLFF.

The V call is TRBV9, the J call TRBJ2-3, with unresolved D. The germline V gene encodes CDR1 SGDLS and CDR2 YYNGEE. This CDR3 comprises 16 residues. V was trimmed by 0 bases and J by 2 bases, leaving 13 bases between them. The DNA for the CDR3 is TGTGCCAGCAGCGTAGGGGCCCTACCGAACACAGATACGCAGTATTTT. Translating it yields CASSVGALPNTDTQYF.

This chain joins TRBV27 and TRBJ2-7; no clear D gene. V lost 2 bases, J lost 2 bases, and 13 bases lay in between. Per the germline V gene, CDR1 is MNHEY and CDR2 is SMNVEV (reference sequence). The CDR3 runs to 15 residues. The chain's CDR3 is CASSLVFGPPYEQYF. The CDR3 DNA reads TGTGCCAGCAGTTTAGTCTTTGGGCCACCCTACGAGCAGTACTTC.

J is TRBJ1-4 and V is TRBV4-2, with 8 bases aligning to TRBD1. This CDR3 region has 16 residues. Germline V gene sequence: CDR1 LGHNA, CDR2 YNFKEQ. The V segment lost 1 base and the J segment 7 bases; nucleotides outside the gene matches: 8. The CDR3 protein is CASSQGPQGGSEKLFF. In DNA form, the CDR3 reads TGTGCCAGCAGCCAAGGACCACAGGGGGGGAGTGAAAAACTGTTTTTT.

V and J are TRBV7-3 and TRBJ2-1; 13 nucleotides match TRBD2. From germline, CDR1 is SGHTA and CDR2 FQGTGA. The CDR3 is made up of 17 amino acids. V gave up 4 bases and J gave up 5 bases; unmatched junction bases: 8. CDR3 loop: CASSYLGLAGSDNEQFF. The CDR3 DNA reads TGTGCCAGCAGCTACTTGGGACTAGCGGGATCCGACAATGAGCAGTTCTTC.

This chain uses TRBV7-9 with TRBJ1-6; 8 bases align to TRBD1. CDR3 length: 15 residues. J gave up 11 bases and V 7 bases, and 13 bases lay outside the gene matches. Germline V CDR1 and CDR2: SEHNR, FQNEAQ (reference sequence). The CDR3 region is CASTTYRGELPPLHF. In nucleotides, the CDR3 is TGTGCCAGCACCACTTACAGGGGGGAATTGCCACCCCTCCACTTT.

J is TRBJ2-7 and V is TRBV30, with 12 positions matching TRBD2. Trimming took 3 bases from V and 6 from J; bases not matched to a gene: 6. Germline V gene data show CDR1 as GTSNPN and CDR2 as SVGIG (reference sequence). The CDR3 extends over 14 amino acids. The CDR3 DNA reads TGTGCCTGGAGAAAGCCGGGACTAGCGGGCGAGCAGTACTTC. Translated: CAWRKPGLAGEQYF.

The genes are TRBV28 and TRBJ2-7, with TRBD1 matching over 8 bases. The germline CDR1 and CDR2 sequences are MDHEN and SYDVKM. J gave up 9 bases and V 1 base, and 8 bases lay outside the gene matches. The CDR3 extends over 14 amino acids. The CDR3 loop is CASSLFGQGLGQYF. In DNA form, the CDR3 reads TGTGCCAGCAGTTTATTTGGACAGGGATTAGGGCAGTACTTC.

The V gene is TRBV28, the J gene TRBJ2-3; 9 nucleotides match TRBD2. The J segment lost 2 bases and the V segment lost 11 bases, leaving 8 bases of the junction unmatched. Germline loops: CDR1 MDHEN, CDR2 SYDVKM. This CDR3 spans 14 amino acids. The CDR3 DNA is TGTGCCTGGAGAGCGGGGGGCCCCACAGATACGCAGTATTTT. Amino acids: CAWRAGGPTDTQYF.

The gene calls are TRBV5-4 and TRBJ2-5; tentative D call: TRBD2 (6 bases). In germline, CDR1 is SGHNT, CDR2 YYREEE (reference sequence). Trimming stripped 4 bases from V and 7 bases from J, with 17 bases between. This CDR3 is built from 14 residues. The CDR3 DNA follows: TGTGCCAGCAGCCGCGGGGATCGAAGTGGGACCCAGTACTTC. This codes for CASSRGDRSGTQYF.

The rearrangement links TRBV30 to TRBJ1-6; a weak D match, TRBD1 (6 bases). V shed 3 bases and J shed 3 bases, with 6 bases lying between them. The CDR3 is made up of 13 amino acids. The germline gives CDR1 GTSNPN, CDR2 SVGIG (reference sequence). The CDR3 bases are TGTGCCTGGAGGGACAGCTATAATTCACCCCTCCACTTT. Translation gives CAWRDSYNSPLHF.

This chain links TRBV7-9 with TRBJ2-3; 12 bases line up with TRBD2. CDR1 and CDR2 from the germline V gene are SEHNR and FQNEAQ (reference sequence). The CDR3 loop spans 19 amino acids. With V trimmed by 5 bases and J by 4 bases, 16 bases remained unmatched. For the CDR3, the DNA is TGTGCCAGCAGCGACCGGACTAGCGGGGCCAGCCTTGGGGCAGATACGCAGTATTTT. Translated, it gives CASSDRTSGASLGADTQYF.

The chain has TRBV25-1 and TRBJ2-4, with 7 bases aligning to TRBD2. The CDR3 runs to 15 residues. With V trimmed by 4 bases and J by 0 bases, 3 bases remained unmatched. Germline assignment: CDR1 MGHDK and CDR2 SYGVNS. The DNA for the CDR3 is TGTGCCAGCAGTGTCCCGGGGGGAGCCAAAAACATTCAGTACTTC. It translates to CASSVPGGAKNIQYF.

CDR3 DNA: TGTGCCATCAGCCTAGGGAACACTGAAGCTTTCTTT. Translation: CAISLGNTEAFF. V usage is TRBV10-3 and J usage is TRBJ1-1, with D uncertain. V shed 6 bases and J shed 1 base, with 6 bases lying between them. CDR3 length equals 12 residues. Germline values: CDR1 ENHRY, CDR2 SYGVKD.

The chain is built from TRBV6-5 and TRBJ2-7; 8 bases fit TRBD1. This CDR3 has 14 amino acids. Germline V gene lookup returns CDR1 MNHEY and CDR2 SVGAGI. The junction had 6 bases not matched to a gene; V was cut back by 5 bases and J by 3 bases. The DNA for the CDR3 is TGTGCCAGCAGTGTCCAGGGGGCGGGCTACGAGCAGTACTTC. Amino acid sequence: CASSVQGAGYEQYF.

The chain joins TRBV2 to TRBJ1-2; TRBD1 matches 7 bases. Germline V gene lookup returns CDR1 SNHLY and CDR2 FYNNEI. The J segment lost 2 bases and the V segment lost 1 base, leaving 1 base of the junction unmatched. This CDR3 has 14 amino acids. The CDR3 DNA sequence: TGTGCCAGCAGTGAAGAGGGGGCGAACTATGGCTACACCTTC. Its translation: CASSEEGANYGYTF.

The CDR3 protein is CSVRGGSNTEAFF. CDR3 DNA: TGCAGCGTTAGGGGAGGATCGAACACTGAAGCTTTCTTT. The chain links TRBV29-1 to TRBJ1-1, with D perhaps TRBD1 (5 bases). This CDR3 is built from 13 residues. V lost 5 bases, J lost 1 base, and 11 bases lay in between. CDR1 is SQVTM and CDR2 is ANQGSEA in the germline V gene.